The rows below give T cell receptor beta chains drawn from one sample of a study of vaccination effects on CD4 cells after COVID-19. Antigens of these TCRs are unknown. Sequenced by immunoSEQ multiplex PCR; TCRdb stores in-frame clones only, minus some. The sample has 40,000 to 50,000 clones; 60% to 75% are singletons. The sequencing used CD4+ T cells from PBMCs cultured with a peptide pool, collected before COVID-19 vaccination. The receptors come from a human donor who had a prior SARS-CoV-2 infection. The CDR3 runs from the conserved cysteine through the conserved F or W. D genes are given only for firm matches. Some rows mark clone size as missing; the rest say once, few, many or name a class of expanded clone.

J | D | V | size | DNA | CDR3
TRBJ2-6 | - | TRBV18 | - | TGTGCCAGCTCACTCCGGGTGAACGGGGTCTCTGGGGCCAACGTCCTGACTTTC | CASSLRVNGVSGANVLTF
TRBJ1-2 | - | TRBV7-9 | - | TGTGCCAGCAGCTTAGGGGCAACTTTTACTAACTATGGCTACACCTTC | CASSLGATFTNYGYTF
TRBJ1-3 | TRBD1 | TRBV30 | - | TGTGCCTGGAATTCCGGGACAGGTGGAAACACCATATATTTT | CAWNSGTGGNTIYF
TRBJ1-1 | TRBD1 | TRBV10-3 | - | TGTGCCATCAGTGACAGGGGGCCGGAAGCTTTCTTT | CAISDRGPEAFF
TRBJ2-7 | - | TRBV20-1 | once | TGCAGTGCTAGTGAAGCAGCGGCCTACGAGCAGTACTTC | CSASEAAAYEQYF
TRBJ2-1 | - | TRBV7-9 | - | TGTGCCAGCAGCTCCGCATTATGGGGGGATGAGCAGTTCTTC | CASSSALWGDEQFF
TRBJ1-6 | - | TRBV3-1/TRBV3-2 | - | TGTGCCAGCAGCCATCAGGGAAGGGAATCACCCCTCCACTTT | CASSHQGRESPLHF
TRBJ1-5 | - | TRBV18 | - | TGTGCCAGCTCAGCACCCTGGGACAATCAGCCCCAGCATTTT | CASSAPWDNQPQHF
TRBJ1-2 | TRBD1 | TRBV30 | - | TGTCGACGGACAGGGCCCAACTATGGCTACACCTTC | CRRTGPNYGYTF
TRBJ2-3 | TRBD1 | TRBV6-5 | - | TGTGCCAGCAACCGACAGGGGGCTTTCACAGATACGCAGTATTTT | CASNRQGAFTDTQYF
TRBJ2-2 | - | TRBV7-6 | medium-sized | TGTGCCAGCAGCCTGTTGGGACGGGTACGCACCGGGGAGCTGTTTTTT | CASSLLGRVRTGELFF
TRBJ2-5 | TRBD2 | TRBV6-1 | - | TGTGCCAGCAGTGACGGACTAGCGGGACCCCAAGAGACCCAGTACTTC | CASSDGLAGPQETQYF
TRBJ2-2 | - | TRBV5-1 | few | TGCGCCAGCAGCTTGGCCACGGTAGCGGTCGGGGAGCTGTTTTTT | CASSLATVAVGELFF
TRBJ2-7 | - | TRBV7-6 | once | TGTGCCAGCAGCTTAGCTGTAGGGGGCTCCTACGAGCAGTACTTC | CASSLAVGGSYEQYF
TRBJ2-7 | - | TRBV6-5 | few | TGTGCCAGCAGGTCTCCGACTAAAAGCTCCTACGAGCAGTACTTC | CASRSPTKSSYEQYF
TRBJ1-4 | - | TRBV3-1/TRBV3-2 | - | TGTGCCAGCAGCCAAGAACCCAGTAATGAAAAACTGTTTTTT | CASSQEPSNEKLFF
TRBJ2-7 | TRBD2 | TRBV2 | - | TGTGCCAGCAGACTAGCGAACGAGCAGTACTTC | CASRLANEQYF
TRBJ2-1 | - | TRBV7-7 | few | TGTGCTAGCAGCCTCGGTAGTGGGGGCTCGGTTGAGCAGTTCTTC | CASSLGSGGSVEQFF
TRBJ2-5 | - | TRBV7-9 | - | TGTGCCAGCAGCATCCGAAGGCCCGAAGAGACCCAGTACTTC | CASSIRRPEETQYF
TRBJ1-2 | - | TRBV2 | - | TGTGCCAGCAGTGAACAGGGGAACCCCTATGGCTACACCTTC | CASSEQGNPYGYTF
TRBJ2-3 | - | TRBV27 | - | TGTGCCAGCAACCGAAGACAGTTTAGCACAGATACGCAGTATTTT | CASNRRQFSTDTQYF
TRBJ2-5 | TRBD1 | TRBV4-3 | - | TGCGCCAGCAGCCACAAACAGGGGGCCCGAACCCCCCAGTACTTC | CASSHKQGARTPQYF
TRBJ2-7 | TRBD2 | TRBV29-1 | - | TGCAGCGTTGGGCGTAGCGGGTACGAGCAGTACTTC | CSVGRSGYEQYF
TRBJ2-5 | - | TRBV5-4 | - | TGTGCCAGCAGACGATACCGGGACTTACAAGAGACCCAGTACTTC | CASRRYRDLQETQYF
TRBJ2-3 | TRBD2 | TRBV7-2 | - | TGTGCCAGCAGTTTCGACGGCGGGGGGGGGCGAGATACGCAGTATTTT | CASSFDGGGGRDTQYF
TRBJ1-2 | - | TRBV5-1 | - | TGCGCCAGCAGGGGAAGATTAATATATGGCTACACCTTC | CASRGRLIYGYTF
TRBJ2-3 | - | TRBV5-4 | - | TGTGCCAGCAGCTTGGATTACAGGGAGCCAGATACGCAGTATTTT | CASSLDYREPDTQYF
TRBJ2-1 | TRBD1 | TRBV2 | once | TGTGCCAGCAGACCGCCGACAGGGACCTGGAATGAGCAGTTCTTC | CASRPPTGTWNEQFF
TRBJ2-3 | - | TRBV30 | - | TGTGCCTGGAGTACAGGGTTGTGGGCAGATACGCAGTATTTT | CAWSTGLWADTQYF
TRBJ1-5 | - | TRBV19 | - | TGTGCCAGTACCCCGGACACCGACAATCAGCCCCAGCATTTT | CASTPDTDNQPQHF
TRBJ1-4 | TRBD1 | TRBV2 | few | TGTGCCAGCAAAACAGGGGAGGGGTTGGAAAAACTGTTTTTT | CASKTGEGLEKLFF
TRBJ2-7 | TRBD1 | TRBV7-9 | - | TGTGCCAGCAGCTTTATCAGGACAGGGAACTACGAGCAGTACTTC | CASSFIRTGNYEQYF